A selection of T cell receptor beta chains follows, all from one sample in a study of cytomegalovirus exposure and HLA in healthy donors. The data were produced by immunoSEQ multiplex PCR, yet TCRdb's version contains in-frame clones alone and is incomplete. The sample yields over 100,000 clones, about 95% seen once. Sequences were obtained from PBMCs. These receptor sequences come from a woman aged 18-29 years in good health and CMV-seronegative. CDR3s include the opening cysteine and the closing phenylalanine or tryptophan.

j_call v_call cdr3_aa
TRBJ2-7 TRBV30 CAWTPPTGVYEQYF
TRBJ2-3 TRBV5-8 CASSLRVSILTDTQYF
TRBJ2-7 TRBV5-1 CASGRVDGRDEQYF
TRBJ1-1 TRBV6-1 CASRDRGQNTEAFF
TRBJ2-3 TRBV25-1 CASSGGPQGTDTQYF
TRBJ1-5 TRBV13 CASSQLNYITGDNQPQHF
TRBJ2-7 TRBV7-9 CASSPTSGRLYEQYF
TRBJ1-2 TRBV27 CASSSYILGANYGYTF
TRBJ2-5 TRBV4-2 CASSPRLAWETQYF
TRBJ2-7 TRBV5-4 CASSSYTGGHYEQYF
TRBJ2-3 TRBV6-6 CASSYSWTSADTQYF
TRBJ1-5 TRBV30 CAWDGQGRRQPQHF
TRBJ1-1 TRBV5-1 CASSLGTGENTEAFF
TRBJ2-6 TRBV7-9 CASSFTGGLTF
TRBJ2-6 TRBV29-1 CSVLVASGANVLTF
TRBJ2-1 TRBV6-1 CASSTGDLSYNEQFF
TRBJ2-7 TRBV6-6 CASSFTPTGGEQYF
TRBJ1-1 TRBV27 CASSSQGRTEAFF